This T cell receptor (beta chain) appears in the sequencing data of a study of shared T cell receptors in the human thymus. In this sample, this clone turned up a few times. CDR3 length: 12 residues. The V gene lost 4 bases and the J gene lost 9 bases, with 12 bases spanning the gap. CDR1 is WNHNN, CDR2 SYGVQD, per germline (reference sequence). Sequencing was performed with immunoSEQ multiplex PCR; in TCRdb, only in-frame clones are kept and a portion is missing. The repertoire holds hundreds of thousands of clones, with about 95% as singletons. The sequence derives from a human donor. The sample taken for sequencing was thymocytes. The chain joins TRBV10-1 to TRBJ1-1; no reliable D call. CDR3 in DNA: TGCGCCAGCAGTGGATGGTCTGGGCAAGCTTTCTTT. Translation gives CASSGWSGQAFF.